These 8 T cell receptor beta chains were sequenced from one sample in a study of CD8+ T cells in alopecia areata. Extraction of RNA preceded its reverse transcription into cDNA, which served as the sequencing template. Only in-frame clones appear in the TCRdb table, and some are missing; sequencing was by immunoSEQ multiplex PCR. The sample consists of 150,000 or so clones, over 80% of them appearing once. The source was CD8+ T cells sorted from blood, collected at week 0. The receptors shown here come from a human donor with alopecia areata.

The chain carries TRBV14 and TRBJ1-2; D not resolved. Per the germline V gene, CDR1 is SGHDN and CDR2 is FVKESK. Trimming took off 5 bases at V and 4 bases at J, with 11 bases between the two ends. The CDR3 totals 13 residues. The CDR3 loop reads CASSIGESYGYTF. The CDR3 DNA reads as TGTGCCAGCAGCATCGGCGAATCCTATGGCTACACCTTC.

This chain links TRBV25-1 with TRBJ2-1, with D perhaps matching TRBD2 (5 bases). Germline CDR1 is MGHDK and CDR2 is SYGVNS. The germline V and J ends were trimmed by 4 bases and 0 bases, with 7 bases remaining between them. The CDR3 spans 14 residues. This chain's CDR3 is CASSALASYNEQFF. DNA of the CDR3: TGTGCCAGCAGTGCTCTAGCCTCCTACAATGAGCAGTTCTTC. Combining the CDR3 with reference TRBV25-1 and TRBJ2-1 gives the whole variable domain EADIYQTPRYLVIGTGKKITLECSQTMGHDKMYWYQQDPGMELHLIHYSYGVNSTEKGDLSSESTVSRIRTEHFPLTLESARPSHTSQYLCASSALASYNEQFFGPGTRLTVL.

As regards this clone: Mismatch with germline at one junction end may stem from a read error. The sample holds other DNA sequences that translate to the same CDR3. The genes are TRBV5-1 and TRBJ1-1, with D uncertain. Germline lookup yields CDR1 SGHRS and CDR2 YFSETQ. The CDR3 runs 15 residues. CDR3: CASSSPTTENTEAFF. The CDR3 nucleotides read TGCGCCAGTAGCTCACCTACTACAGAAAACACTGAAGCTTTCTTT. Complete variable domain (other parts from reference TRBV5-1 and TRBJ1-1): KAGVTQTPRYLIKTRGQQVTLSCSPISGHRSVSWYQQTPGQGLQFLFEYFSETQRNKGNFPGRFSGRQFSNSRSEMNVSTLELGDSALYLCASSSPTTENTEAFFGQGTRLTVV.

This clone was counted only a few times. Other DNA sequences of this sample code for an identical CDR3. This chain joins TRBV18 and TRBJ2-7; D gene unclear. The V end lost 0 bases, the J end lost 0 bases, and 3 bases lay between the germline ends. CDR1 and CDR2 from the germline V gene are KGHSH and LQKENI. This CDR3 is 13 amino acids long. CDR3 residues: CASSPPSSYEQYF. The DNA of the CDR3 is TGTGCCAGCTCACCACCGAGCTCCTACGAGCAGTACTTC.

The genes are TRBV27 and TRBJ2-7; 8 bases are shared with TRBD1. In germline, CDR1 is MNHEY, CDR2 SMNVEV (reference sequence). This CDR3 is built from 14 residues. The J segment lost 5 bases and the V segment lost 6 bases, leaving 9 bases of the junction unmatched. The DNA for the CDR3 is TGTGCCAGCAGCCCCTGGGGACAGGCCGACGAGCAGTACTTC. Residues: CASSPWGQADEQYF.

The V gene is TRBV13, the J gene TRBJ2-3, with 9 bases fitting TRBD1. With 2 bases clipped from V and 4 bases from J, the junction kept 4 bases outside the gene matches. The CDR3 extends over 15 amino acids. Germline CDR1 is PRHDT and CDR2 is FYEKMQ (reference sequence). The CDR3 reads CASSLWDRVPDTQYF. The CDR3 bases are TGTGCCAGCAGCTTATGGGACAGGGTTCCAGATACGCAGTATTTT.

J is TRBJ2-7 and V is TRBV19; the match to TRBD1 covers 8 bases. CDR1 and CDR2 (germline): LNHDA, SQIVND (reference sequence). This CDR3 region has 12 residues. Trimming took 9 bases from V and 6 from J; bases not matched to a gene: 7. The chain's CDR3 is CASGQGFGEQYF. The DNA for the CDR3 is TGTGCCAGCGGACAGGGTTTCGGCGAGCAGTACTTC.

This sequence joins TRBV5-4 and TRBJ2-1; D call uncertain. Germline-derived CDR1 and CDR2 are SGHNT and YYREEE (reference sequence). The V end was cut by 0 bases, the J end by 2 bases, with 6 bases between. The length of the CDR3 is 14 residues. In DNA form, the CDR3 reads TGTGCCAGCAGCTTGGGGACGGCCTACAATGAGCAGTTCTTC. As protein: CASSLGTAYNEQFF.